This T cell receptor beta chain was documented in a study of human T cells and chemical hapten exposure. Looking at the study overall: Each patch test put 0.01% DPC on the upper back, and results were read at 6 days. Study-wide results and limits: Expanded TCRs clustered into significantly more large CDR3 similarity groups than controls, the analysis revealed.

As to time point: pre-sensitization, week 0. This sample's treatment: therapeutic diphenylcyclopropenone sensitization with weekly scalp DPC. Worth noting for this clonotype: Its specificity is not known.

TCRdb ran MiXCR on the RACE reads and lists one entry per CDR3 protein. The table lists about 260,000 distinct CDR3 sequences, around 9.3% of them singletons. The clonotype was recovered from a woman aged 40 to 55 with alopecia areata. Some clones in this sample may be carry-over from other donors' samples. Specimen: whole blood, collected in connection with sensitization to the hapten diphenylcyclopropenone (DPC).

CDR3 region: CASSEAETGGFEKLFF. DNA of the CDR3: TGTGCCAGCAGTGAAGCGGAGACAGGCGGATTTGAAAAACTGTTTTTT. J is TRBJ1-4 and V is TRBV6-1, with a tentative D call TRBD1 (6 bases). The CDR3 loop spans 16 amino acids. Germline V gene data show CDR1 as MNHNS and CDR2 as SASEGT. Trimming took off 0 bases at V and 7 bases at J, with 15 bases between the two ends.